This is a list of T cell receptor beta chains from one sample in a study of T cell repertoires in cytomegalovirus infection. No cognate antigen is known for these TCRs. Using its own MiXCR run on the reads, TCRdb lists one record per CDR3 protein. The profile shows around 100,000 distinct CDR3 sequences, over 25% of them singletons. This specimen consisted of CD8+ T cells from cultured PBMCs, obtained from culture after CMV antigen stimulation. The receptors come from a human donor in good health (CMV status not recorded). Some clones in this sample may be carry-over from other donors' samples. CDR3s include the opening cysteine and the closing phenylalanine or tryptophan. The D gene is left open where the match is weak. Where a row states a size, it is once, few, many or the class of an expanded clone; other rows omit it.

size | D | J | V | DNA | CDR3
. | TRBD1 | TRBJ2-1 | TRBV7-7 | TGTGCTAGCAGCTTAGGACAGGGGGAGAGCTCCTACAATGAGCAGTTCTTC | CASSLGQGESSYNEQFF
. | TRBD2 | TRBJ2-7 | TRBV7-9 | TGTGCCAGCAGCTTACCTAGCGGGGGGCGGGGCGAGCAGTACTTC | CASSLPSGGRGEQYF
. | . | TRBJ2-7 | TRBV4-3 | TGCGCCAGCAGCCAAGATGAGGAGTTGGGGGAGCAGTACTTC | CASSQDEELGEQYF
many | . | TRBJ1-2 | TRBV12-3/TRBV12-4 | TGTGCCAGCAGTTCGAGGCCAGGGTCTTATGGCTACACCTTC | CASSSRPGSYGYTF
. | . | TRBJ1-1 | TRBV4-1 | TGCGCCAGCAGCCAAGATATGGGGCAGGGCGAAGCTTTCTTT | CASSQDMGQGEAFF
few | TRBD2 | TRBJ2-5 | TRBV27 | TGTGCCAGCAGTCAACTAGCGGGGGGGCCTTCGAGACAAGAGACCCAGTACTTC | CASSQLAGGPSRQETQYF
. | TRBD1 | TRBJ2-1 | TRBV10-2 | TGCGCCAGCAGTCAGACAGGGGGCAATGAGCAGTTCTTC | CASSQTGGNEQFF
few | TRBD2 | TRBJ2-3 | TRBV24-1 | TGTGCCACCAGTGGGGACTATCCCTATACGCAGTATTTT | CATSGDYPYTQYF
many | . | TRBJ2-6 | TRBV4-1 | TGCGCCAGCAGCCAAGATCTGAGAGGGGCTGGGGCCAACGTCCTGACTTTC | CASSQDLRGAGANVLTF
many | . | TRBJ1-2 | TRBV7-9 | TGTGCCAGCAGCCTCGGTACAGATGGCTACACCTTC | CASSLGTDGYTF
. | TRBD2 | TRBJ2-1 | TRBV7-4 | TGTGCCAGCAGCACAAGGGGGCTAGCGGGGGGCAATGAGCAGTTCTTC | CASSTRGLAGGNEQFF